This T cell receptor (beta chain) was found in a study of beta chain features in type 1 diabetes. Regarding the study as a whole: Across all four CD4+ subsets, people with type 1 diabetes showed modestly shorter TCRB CDR3s. Insertions were fewer and deletions more numerous at VDJ junctions in type 1 diabetes patients.

This CDR3 region has 15 residues. V lost 5 bases and J lost 4; bases outside the gene matches: 4. CDR1 and CDR2 (germline): SGHTA, FQGNSA. CD4+ cells of the naive, central memory, regulatory and stem cell-like memory types were sorted via CD45RO/CCR7/CD25/CD127/CD95/CD27. Worth noting for this clone: Its antigen is still unknown.

TCRB transcripts that were expressed got sequenced, as all of the isolated RNA had been reverse transcribed. The protocol was immunoSEQ multiplex PCR, while the TCRdb copy is restricted to in-frame clones and leaves out a portion. The data show about 52,000 clones, approximately 45% seen once. This TCR derives from a man under 40 with type 1 diabetes. Sample: Tregs from blood. V and J are TRBV7-2 and TRBJ2-7; 14 positions agree with TRBD2. CDR3 amino acids: CASSPGTSGRYEQYF. As DNA, the CDR3 is TGTGCCAGCAGCCCCGGGACTAGCGGGAGATACGAGCAGTACTTC.